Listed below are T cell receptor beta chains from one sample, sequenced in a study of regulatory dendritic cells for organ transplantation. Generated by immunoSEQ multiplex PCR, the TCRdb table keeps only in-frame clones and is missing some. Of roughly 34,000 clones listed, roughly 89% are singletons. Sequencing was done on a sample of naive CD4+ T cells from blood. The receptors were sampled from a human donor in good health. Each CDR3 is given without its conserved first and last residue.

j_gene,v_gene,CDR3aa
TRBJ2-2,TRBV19,ASSFARGARTGELF
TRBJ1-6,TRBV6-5,ASSQGRNSPLH
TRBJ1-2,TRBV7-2,ASSFAIDKNYGYT
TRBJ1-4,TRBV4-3,ASSQGITNEKLF
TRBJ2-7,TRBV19,ASSISGSGSSYEQY
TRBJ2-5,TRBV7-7,ASSLGGRFLQETQY
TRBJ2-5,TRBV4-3,ASSQEHPAPETQY
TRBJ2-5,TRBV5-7,ASPQTTGDQETQY
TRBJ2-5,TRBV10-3,AISESRGQFKETQY
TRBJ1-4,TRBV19,ATAAYTNEKLF
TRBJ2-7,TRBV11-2,ASSLAPRRQQY
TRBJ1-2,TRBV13,ASSLGLDSPNYGYT
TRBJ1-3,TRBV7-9,ASSATGSGNTIY
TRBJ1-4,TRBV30,ASRLTGREKLF
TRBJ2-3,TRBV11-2,ASSLPDDTQY
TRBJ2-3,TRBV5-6,ASSPLMWGDTQY
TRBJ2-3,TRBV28,ASTYRGAPTDTQY
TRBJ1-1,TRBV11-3,ASSSQGSNTEAF
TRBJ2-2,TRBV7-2,ASSLFTSGTGELF
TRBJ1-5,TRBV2,ASSEGWTQPQH
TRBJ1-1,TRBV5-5,ASSLGGGRMNTEAF
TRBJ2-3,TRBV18,ASSPDRGITDTQY
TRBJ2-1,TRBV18,ASSPGRGAENEQF
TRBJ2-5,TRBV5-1,ASSLVGGRREETQY
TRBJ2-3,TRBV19,ASSIRTGKGSRDTQY
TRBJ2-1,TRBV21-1,ASSNRGGEQF
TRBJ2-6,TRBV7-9,ASSQSSGANVLT
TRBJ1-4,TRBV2,ASSYQREEKLF
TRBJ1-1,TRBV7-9,ASSPRTGLATEAF
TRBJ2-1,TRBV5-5,ASSSISGVEQF
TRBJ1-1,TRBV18,ASSGSSLEGRPFEAF
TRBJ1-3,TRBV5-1,ASSLAAGSFSGNTIY
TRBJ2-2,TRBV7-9,ASSTGVGNTGELF
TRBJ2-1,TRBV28,ATTSGTLNEQF
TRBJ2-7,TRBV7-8,ASSPRLPNEQY
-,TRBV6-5,ASSRDRGRFYEQY